These 2 T cell receptor beta chains share one sample of origin, sequenced in a study of T cell repertoires in cytomegalovirus infection. These receptors lack a known antigen. TCRdb analysed the reads with MiXCR anew, one entry per CDR3 protein. The repertoire includes approximately 470,000 distinct CDR3 sequences, about 39% of them detected once, and around 45% sits in the top ten. This specimen consisted of cultured PBMCs, obtained from culture after CMV antigen stimulation. The receptors come from a human donor in good health (CMV status not recorded). Some clones in this sample may be carry-over from other donors' samples.

CDR3 in DNA: TGTGCCAGCACCCCTTGGGAGGCGGGAGTCGGGCAGTTCTTC. Its translation: CASTPWEAGVGQFF. The chain employs TRBV6-2 or TRBV6-3 and TRBJ2-1; 7 nucleotides line up with TRBD2. V was clipped by 7 bases and J by 12 bases; unmatched bases: 15. Germline CDR1 reads MNHEY; CDR2 reads SVGEGT. The CDR3 length is 14 residues.

The chain combines TRBV2 with TRBJ2-1, with D tentatively TRBD2 (5 bases). The CDR3 is 13 amino acids. Germline loops: CDR1 SNHLY, CDR2 FYNNEI. Trimming removed 2 bases from V and 4 bases from J, with 6 bases in between. CDR3 in DNA: TGTGCCAGCAGTGAAAGGGAGTACAATGAGCAGTTCTTC. Protein sequence: CASSEREYNEQFF.